Described below is a single T cell receptor beta chain sequence and its context. This clonotype was observed a handful of times. No cognate antigen has been identified for it. Base qualities are not at hand, and no much larger clone is one base apart. No patient had a history of other malignancies or prior chemotherapy or radiotherapy, and all had node-negative disease on CT and PET/CT. At each of two time points, around 6 milliliters of peripheral venous blood were collected into EDTA tubes. PBMCs were isolated by Ficoll-Paque Plus density-gradient centrifugation. Right after collection, samples were placed at -80 degrees C and kept there until analysis. The data are from a study of prognosis after radiotherapy for stage I lung cancer listed by TCRdb under 2021. Turning to the overall study: Between early 2018 and early 2019, fewer than 20 patients with stage I NSCLC were enrolled in Nanjing, China. Eleven to twelve patients had adenocarcinoma and 6 or 7 had squamous cell carcinoma as the tumor histology. SBRT was not combined with any concurrent therapy in any patient. Ages in the cohort of 10 to 15 men and 6 women ranged from roughly 53 to 84 years, with a median of 74. SBRT was delivered in 3 to 5 fractions with a biologically effective dose of at least 100 Gy, and image-guided IMRT or VMAT was used for delivery. This study profiled peripheral blood TCR beta repertoires from stage I NSCLC patients before and after stereotactic body radiotherapy and linked the repertoires to distant failure. In 12 to 15 patients the disease was a newly diagnosed primary stage I lung tumor, whereas 4 or 5 had oligometastatic NSCLC following surgical resection of the primary tumor. Every patient was regarded as medically inoperable, because of comorbidities in over ten cases and refusal of surgery in six to eight cases. After SBRT, distant metastases developed in about 20% of the 19 patients at a median of approximately seven months, while the remaining 15 patients had no significant progression. For each of the approximately 19 patients, one blood sample was taken before SBRT and one after, so the study sequenced about 38 samples in total. The study at large found these results: The small cohort and short follow-up limited the study, so independent validation of the findings is needed. Post-SBRT Shannon entropy and its change from baseline were lower in patients who developed distant metastases; baseline Shannon entropy was not associated with metastases. No determination of tumor specificity was made for expanded TCR clones. All reported P values were unadjusted for multiple comparisons. Differences in TRBV and TRBJ usage frequencies by metastasis status were reportedly observed in two V genes at baseline and in nine V and two J genes after SBRT. After SBRT, the count of unique TCR clones dropped from a median of around 10,000 beforehand to several thousand afterward (Wilcoxon paired P=0.011).

Trimming at the junction amounts to 5 bases on V and 2 bases on J, and the germline ends lie 7 bases apart. The CDR3, from cysteine to phenylalanine, totals 14 residues. Just the 42-base CDR3 DNA is kept, in frame starting at base 1. In the germline V gene, CDR1 corresponds to MNHNS and CDR2 to SASEGT. Two rounds of multiplex PCR were used to amplify the TCR beta CDR3 region from genomic DNA. In the first round of PCR, primers specific to each TRBV and TRBJ gene were used, and the primer sequences are filed in Chinese patent CN105087789A. Universal primers were used in the second round of PCR. The Roche High Pure PCR Template Preparation Kit was used to extract genomic DNA from the frozen PBMCs. Paired-end sequencing with 151 bp reads was performed on the libraries using an Illumina HiSeq 3000. Regarding the original processing steps: CutAdapt was used to remove raw reads lacking the multiplex PCR primer sequences. Using PEAR, the high-quality paired reads were merged into contigs. By alignment to reference sequences, MiXCR assigned TRB V, D and J gene segments to each contig. To remove sequencing errors, CDR3 sequences were clustered according to base quality and sequence similarity. Shannon entropy normalized by the natural log of productive TCR sequence number was used as the measure of diversity. Clonality was computed as one minus the ratio of Shannon entropy to the natural log of the number of unique clonotypes. Using the Youden index from ROC curves, the researchers picked the repertoire-metric cut-offs for progression-free survival, and all analyses were carried out in R 3.5.3. The raw public reads went through TCRdb reprocessing: fastp at Q25, MiXCR clone calling, in-frame beta chains kept. CDR3 protein duplicates are merged, each entry listing the most common genes and DNA. The V and J calls reflect TCRdb's pipeline rather than the authors' work. The sample includes around 20,000 distinct CDR3 sequences, with roughly 40% observed a single time. Roughly three fifths of the sample belongs to the ten largest clones.

Sequenced material: PBMCs, taken before or after stereotactic body radiation therapy (not recorded which). The chain is assembled from TRBV6-1 and TRBJ1-6; the D gene cannot be resolved reliably. The clonotype originates from a donor over 45 with non-small cell lung cancer. The DNA reads TGTGCCAGCAGTCCCGGGCCCTATAATTCACCCCTCCACTTT. Its translation is CASSPGPYNSPLHF.